This TCR beta chain was retrieved from a study of cytomegalovirus exposure and HLA in healthy donors. Whole-study context: The roughly 130 validation repertoires used the same platform as the approximately 670 first-cohort repertoires (as reported by a later analysis).

Study-wide results and limits: Listed as cytomegalovirus-associated were over 150 TCR beta chains. A subsequent analysis found that TCR clusters from the first cohort also tended to co-occur in the 120 validation repertoires, with around 94% of cluster scores above 0.

Repertoires were generated with immunoSEQ multiplex PCR, while TCRdb's copy carries only in-frame clones and drops some. The table lists around 250,000 clones, nearly 90% of them singletons. Concerning this clone itself: Its antigen is not known.

With 6 bases removed from V and 5 bases from J, the gap between germline ends came to 11 bases. Germline CDR1 MNHNY, CDR2 SVGAGI (reference sequence). This CDR3 is built from 13 residues. Separate from the approximately 730-subject first cohort, the approximately 120-subject validation cohort was the one that the donors belonged to. The V and J genes are TRBV6-6 and TRBJ1-5; D may be TRBD1 (5 bases). Sequenced input: PBMCs. The receptor's source is a woman aged 18-29 years in good health and CMV-seronegative. CDR3 residues: CASRTPGDQPQHF. In nucleotides, the CDR3 is TGTGCCAGCAGAACTCCGGGGGATCAGCCCCAGCATTTT.